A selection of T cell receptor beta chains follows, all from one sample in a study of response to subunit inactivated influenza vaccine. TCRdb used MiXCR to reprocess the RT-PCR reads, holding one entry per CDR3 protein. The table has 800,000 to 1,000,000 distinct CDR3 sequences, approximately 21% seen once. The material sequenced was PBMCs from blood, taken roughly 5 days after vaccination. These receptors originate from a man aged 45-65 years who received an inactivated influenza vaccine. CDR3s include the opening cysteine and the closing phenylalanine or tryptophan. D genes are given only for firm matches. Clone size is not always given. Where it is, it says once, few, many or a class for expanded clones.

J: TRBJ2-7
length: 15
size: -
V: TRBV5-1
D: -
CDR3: CASSISSAVISEQYF
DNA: TGCGCCAGCAGCATATCTAGCGCCGTCATCTCCGAGCAGTACTTC

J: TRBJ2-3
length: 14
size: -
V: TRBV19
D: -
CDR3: CASSVGTGADTQYF
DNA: TGTGCCAGTAGTGTAGGGACGGGAGCAGATACGCAGTATTTT

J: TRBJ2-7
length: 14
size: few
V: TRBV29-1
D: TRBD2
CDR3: CSVGLGTSGDEQYF
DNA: TGCAGCGTTGGTTTAGGGACTAGCGGAGACGAGCAGTACTTC

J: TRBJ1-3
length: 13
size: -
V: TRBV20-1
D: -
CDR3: CSARGVEGNTIYF
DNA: TGCAGTGCTAGAGGGGTGGAAGGAAACACCATATATTTT

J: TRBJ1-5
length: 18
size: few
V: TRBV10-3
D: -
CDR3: CASGGGPGSRSGNQPQHF
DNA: TGTGCCTCCGGGGGAGGGCCAGGGTCTCGCAGCGGCAATCAGCCCCAGCATTTT

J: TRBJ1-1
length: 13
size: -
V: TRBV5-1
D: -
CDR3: CASSIGVTGEAFF
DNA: TGCGCCAGCAGCATCGGCGTAACGGGTGAAGCTTTCTTT

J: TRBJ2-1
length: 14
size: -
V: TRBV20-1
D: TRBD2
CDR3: CSARAGLEVDEQFF
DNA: TGCAGTGCTAGAGCGGGACTAGAGGTCGATGAGCAGTTCTTC

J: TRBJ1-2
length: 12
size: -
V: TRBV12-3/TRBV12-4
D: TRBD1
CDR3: CASRGGQRGYTF
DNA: TGTGCCAGCAGGGGGGGACAGCGTGGCTACACCTTC

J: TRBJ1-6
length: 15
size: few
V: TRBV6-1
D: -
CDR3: CASKDSNSYNSPLHF
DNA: TGTGCCAGTAAAGACAGCAACTCCTATAATTCACCCCTCCACTTT

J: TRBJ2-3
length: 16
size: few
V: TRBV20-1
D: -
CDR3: CSARKIRGISTDTQYF
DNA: TGCAGTGCTAGAAAGATCCGGGGCATTAGCACAGATACGCAGTATTTT

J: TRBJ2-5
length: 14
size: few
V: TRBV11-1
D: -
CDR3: CASSPPGHQETQYF
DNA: TGTGCCAGCAGCCCCCCGGGACATCAAGAGACCCAGTACTTC

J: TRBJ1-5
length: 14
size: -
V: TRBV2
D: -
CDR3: CASSGTQRTQPQHF
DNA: TGTGCCAGCAGTGGGACACAAAGGACTCAGCCCCAGCATTTT

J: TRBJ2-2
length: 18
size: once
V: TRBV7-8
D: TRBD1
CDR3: CASSFDIRQGVNTGELFF
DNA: TGTGCCAGCAGCTTCGACATCAGACAGGGGGTAAACACCGGGGAGCTGTTTTTT

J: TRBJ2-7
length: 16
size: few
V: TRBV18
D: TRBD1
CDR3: CASSPRGTGISYEQYF
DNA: TGTGCCAGCTCACCAAGAGGGACAGGGATCTCCTACGAGCAGTACTTC

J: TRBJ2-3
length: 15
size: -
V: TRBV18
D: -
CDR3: CASSPLQGATDTQYF
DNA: TGTGCCAGCTCACCCCTCCAGGGAGCCACAGATACGCAGTATTTT

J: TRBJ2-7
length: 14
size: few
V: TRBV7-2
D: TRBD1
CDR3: CASSLHRDRYEQYF
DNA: TGTGCCAGCAGCTTACACAGGGACAGATACGAGCAGTACTTC

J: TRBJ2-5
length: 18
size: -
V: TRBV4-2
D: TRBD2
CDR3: CASSQERSAGAAQETQYF
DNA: TGTGCCAGCAGCCAAGAACGGTCGGCGGGAGCAGCCCAAGAGACCCAGTACTTC

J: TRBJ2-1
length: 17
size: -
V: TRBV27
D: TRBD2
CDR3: CASSTLGLAAQGNEQFF
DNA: TGTGCCAGCAGTACCCTAGGACTAGCGGCCCAGGGGAATGAGCAGTTCTTC

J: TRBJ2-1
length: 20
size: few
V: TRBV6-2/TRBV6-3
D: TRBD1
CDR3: CASSYTKIYLGGPSYNEQFF
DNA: TGTGCCAGCAGTTACACCAAGATTTACCTAGGGGGCCCCTCCTACAATGAGCAGTTCTTC

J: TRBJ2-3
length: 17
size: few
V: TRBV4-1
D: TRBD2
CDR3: CASSQELAGGPTDTQYF
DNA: TGCGCCAGCAGCCAAGAATTAGCGGGAGGGCCCACAGATACGCAGTATTTT

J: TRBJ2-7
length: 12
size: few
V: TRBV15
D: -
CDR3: CATSLPRQGLDF
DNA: TGTGCCACCAGCCTGCCTAGACAGGGACTTGACTTC

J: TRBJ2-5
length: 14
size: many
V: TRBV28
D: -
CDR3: CASSPSYSGETQYF
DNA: TGTGCCAGCAGTCCGAGTTACTCGGGGGAGACCCAGTACTTC